Listed below are T cell receptor beta chains from one sample, sequenced in a study of vaccination effects on CD4 cells after COVID-19. Some clones are missing from TCRdb's copy, which holds only in-frame ones; the method was immunoSEQ multiplex PCR. The repertoire holds tens of thousands of clones, 75% to 80% seen once, with about 2.1% in the top ten. These TCRs are of unknown antigen specificity. The sample consisted of CD4+ T cells from PBMCs cultured without peptide, taken before COVID-19 vaccination. The receptors here all came from a human donor who received a COVID-19 vaccine. CDR3s include the opening cysteine and the closing phenylalanine or tryptophan. The D gene is left open where the match is weak. Part of the rows lack a size; the others show once, few, many or a class for expanded clones.

j_call | clone_size | d_call | v_call | cdr3_nt | cdr3_aa
TRBJ2-2 | few | TRBD2 | TRBV7-3 | TGTGCCAGCAGCTTTTCTAGCGGGGCAGGCACCGGGGAGCTGTTTTTT | CASSFSSGAGTGELFF
TRBJ2-1 | . | . | TRBV18 | TGTGCCAGCTCCGTTGACAGCCCCAGCCTAGATGAGCAGTTCTTC | CASSVDSPSLDEQFF
TRBJ1-4 | . | . | TRBV7-2 | TGTGCCAGCAGCTTAGTCTTCCGTGAAAAACTGTTTTTT | CASSLVFREKLFF
TRBJ2-2 | . | . | TRBV28 | TGTGCCAGCACCAGGGACACCGGGGAGCTGTTTTTT | CASTRDTGELFF
TRBJ1-3 | . | . | TRBV29-1 | TGCAGCGTTGTCGGTGGAGGAAACACCATATATTTT | CSVVGGGNTIYF
TRBJ1-3 | . | . | TRBV18 | TGTGCCAGCTCACCACCGGGAGGAGTGGACACCATATATTTT | CASSPPGGVDTIYF
TRBJ1-6 | . | . | TRBV6-1 | TGTGCCAGCAGTGACAGGGCACGATCACCCCTCCACTTT | CASSDRARSPLHF
TRBJ2-2 | . | TRBD1 | TRBV24-1 | TGTGCCACCGGAGGACAGGCCGCGAACACCGGGGAGCTGTTTTTT | CATGGQAANTGELFF
TRBJ2-2 | few | . | TRBV29-1 | TGCAGCGCCGGACAGAATATGGACACCGGGGAGCTGTTTTTT | CSAGQNMDTGELFF
TRBJ2-5 | . | . | TRBV5-4 | TGTGCCAGCAGAATCGACAGAAATCAAGAGACCCAGTACTTC | CASRIDRNQETQYF
TRBJ1-2 | . | TRBD1 | TRBV6-4 | TGTGCCAGCAGTAGAACAGGGGACAACTATGGCTACACCTTC | CASSRTGDNYGYTF
TRBJ2-2 | . | . | TRBV12-3/TRBV12-4 | TGTGCCAGCAGAAACTTGCCAGGGGAGCTGTTTTTT | CASRNLPGELFF
TRBJ2-5 | . | TRBD2 | TRBV5-1 | TGCGCCAGCAGCTTGGCCTATAGCGGGGGGTCTCAAGAGACCCAGTACTTC | CASSLAYSGGSQETQYF
TRBJ1-2 | . | . | TRBV19 | TGTGCCAGTAGCCGTCAGCAGAGGGGGTATGGCTACACCTTC | CASSRQQRGYGYTF
TRBJ2-3 | . | TRBD2 | TRBV13 | TGTGCCAGCAGCTTAGGGGTAGCGGGGGGGCCGGTCTGGACAGATACGCAGTATTTT | CASSLGVAGGPVWTDTQYF
TRBJ2-3 | once | . | TRBV18 | TGTGCCAGCTCACCAGGGGGGACTAGCACAGATACGCAGTATTTT | CASSPGGTSTDTQYF
TRBJ1-4 | . | . | TRBV2 | TGTGCCAGCAGTGAACCCGGGGCACTGTTTTTT | CASSEPGALFF
TRBJ1-5 | . | . | TRBV7-9 | TGTGCCAGCAGCACAGGGATTCTCGGCAATCAGCCCCAGCATTTT | CASSTGILGNQPQHF
TRBJ2-2 | . | TRBD2 | TRBV4-3 | TGCGCCAGCAGCCAAGGGACTAGCAGGCGCACCGGGGAGCTGTTTTTT | CASSQGTSRRTGELFF
TRBJ1-2 | . | . | TRBV4-1 | TGCGCCAGCAGCCAACCCCCTCCCGATCTGCGTGGCTACACCTTC | CASSQPPPDLRGYTF
TRBJ2-5 | . | . | TRBV19 | TGTGCCAGTAGTATAAGGGTGTCGGAGCTGCAGACCCAGTACTTC | CASSIRVSELQTQYF
TRBJ1-2 | . | . | TRBV25-1 | TGTGCCAGCAGTGAATACGCTGACTATGGCTACACCTTC | CASSEYADYGYTF
TRBJ1-6 | . | TRBD1 | TRBV5-1 | TGCGCCAGCAGCTTGGACGAGACAGGGAGCTCCTATAATTCACCCCTCCACTTT | CASSLDETGSSYNSPLHF
TRBJ1-2 | . | . | TRBV5-1 | TGCGCCAGCAGCTTGGGGAGACAGGTCTCCCGGGTAGGTGGCTACACCTTC | CASSLGRQVSRVGGYTF
TRBJ1-5 | . | TRBD1 | TRBV2 | TGTGCCAGCAGTCCTAAGACAGGGAGCAATCAGCCCCAGCATTTT | CASSPKTGSNQPQHF
TRBJ2-2 | . | TRBD2 | TRBV5-4 | TGTGCCAGCAGCTCTCGGACTAGCGGTCAATTCGGGGAGCTGTTTTTT | CASSSRTSGQFGELFF
TRBJ2-5 | . | . | TRBV11-2 | TGTGCCAGCAGCTTAAACATCCAAGAGACCCAGTACTTC | CASSLNIQETQYF
TRBJ2-1 | . | TRBD2 | TRBV25-1 | TGTGCCAGCAGTGATCTGGATCCTAGCGGGGGACGGTACAATGAGCAGTTCTTC | CASSDLDPSGGRYNEQFF
TRBJ2-2 | . | . | TRBV3-1/TRBV3-2 | TGTGCCAGCAGCCAGGGCGCCGGGGAGCTGTTTTTT | CASSQGAGELFF
TRBJ1-5 | . | . | TRBV19 | TGTGCCAGTAGTGACGGGACAAGGGCGAGCTATCAGCCCCAGCATTTT | CASSDGTRASYQPQHF
TRBJ2-2 | . | . | TRBV9 | TGTGCCAGCAGCGTAGAAGGAATAACGAACACCGGGGAGCTGTTTTTT | CASSVEGITNTGELFF
TRBJ1-5 | once | . | TRBV6-2/TRBV6-3 | TGTGCCAGCAGTTACTCGGGGGGAAATCAGCCCCAGCATTTT | CASSYSGGNQPQHF
TRBJ2-1 | . | . | TRBV10-3 | TGTGCCATCAGTGCTGGAGGGACAGCATACAATGAGCAGTTCTTC | CAISAGGTAYNEQFF
TRBJ2-5 | . | TRBD1 | TRBV7-2 | TGTGCCAGCAGCCCGACAGGGTTTGAAGGGGAGACCCAGTACTTC | CASSPTGFEGETQYF
TRBJ2-1 | . | . | TRBV5-1 | TGCGCCAGCAGCTGGAGGGCCGGGACACACAATGAGCAGTTCTTC | CASSWRAGTHNEQFF
TRBJ2-3 | . | TRBD1 | TRBV4-3 | TGCGCCAGCGGACCGGGACAGGGCACAGATACGCAGTATTTT | CASGPGQGTDTQYF
TRBJ1-3 | . | . | TRBV5-1 | TGCGCCAGCAGGAGAACAGGGACGGGTGGAAACACCATATATTTT | CASRRTGTGGNTIYF